This entry lists 11 T cell receptor beta chains sequenced from one sample in a study of CD4 T cells in relation to SARS-CoV-2 and coronaviruses. Antigen specificity for these receptors is unknown. TCRdb's copy holds only in-frame clones and misses some; the assay was immunoSEQ multiplex PCR. The sample consists of some 16,000 clones, about 81% of them appearing once. CD4+ T cells from unexposed donors were obtained before the COVID-19 pandemic (2011-2018). The cells were cultured for around ten days before CD4+ T cells were isolated. The sample was CD4+ T cells from PBMCs, cultured in vitro. These TCRs come from a human donor in good health.

The chain couples TRBV30 to TRBJ2-1, with TRBD2 matching 8 bases. The V segment lost 7 bases and the J segment 2 bases; nucleotides outside the gene matches: 4. CDR1 and CDR2 from the germline V gene are GTSNPN and SVGIG (reference sequence). CDR3 length equals 13 residues. The CDR3 bases are TGTGCCTTACTAGCGGTGACCTACAATGAGCAGTTCTTC. As protein: CALLAVTYNEQFF. The full variable domain, completed using reference TRBV30 and TRBJ2-1, is SQTIHQWPATLVQPVGSPLSLECTVEGTSNPNLYWYRQAAGRGLQLLFYSVGIGQISSEVPQNLSASRPQDRQFILSSKKLLLSDSGFYLCALLAVTYNEQFFGPGTRLTVL.

This clone was counted between two and nine times. The chain employs TRBV9 and TRBJ1-2; D is unclear. CDR1 is SGDLS, CDR2 YYNGEE, per germline. V was shortened by 4 bases and J by 2 bases, with 3 bases between the two germline ends. CDR3 length: 11 residues. CDR3 residues: CASSSNYGYTF. The CDR3 DNA reads TGTGCCAGCAGCTCGAACTATGGCTACACCTTC.

The V and J genes are TRBV28 and TRBJ2-7, with D unclear. Germline V gives CDR1 MDHEN, CDR2 SYDVKM. With 2 bases removed from V and 7 bases from J, the gap between germline ends came to 12 bases. This CDR3 is built from 13 residues. In nucleotides, the CDR3 is TGTGCCAGCAGTTTAACGGGTTTAGGGGAGCAGTACTTC. This translates into CASSLTGLGEQYF.

The chain joins TRBV11-2 to TRBJ2-1; D may match TRBD1 or TRBD2 (5 bases each). From germline, CDR1 is SGHAT and CDR2 FQNNGV. V was cut by 6 bases and J by 8 bases, with 17 bases left in between. The CDR3 totals 14 residues. CDR3 region: CASSFLGAGDEQFF. For the CDR3, the DNA is TGTGCCAGCAGTTTCCTCGGGGCCGGGGATGAGCAGTTCTTC.

The CDR3 here is CASSLQTGNTGELFF. The CDR3 DNA is TGCGCCAGCAGCCTGCAGACGGGGAACACCGGGGAGCTGTTTTTT. The chain carries TRBV5-1 and TRBJ2-2; no clear D. CDR1 SGHRS and CDR2 YFSETQ come from the germline V gene. This CDR3 is built from 15 residues. V gave up 4 bases and J gave up 1 base, with 11 bases separating them.

This clone was recorded once. This chain joins TRBV5-1 and TRBJ2-4; a weak D match, TRBD2 (6 bases). CDR3 length: 14 residues. V was clipped by 5 bases and J by 9 bases, with 18 bases between them. Germline CDR1 and CDR2: SGHRS and YFSETQ. In DNA form, the CDR3 reads TGCGCCAGCAGTCCTACCCCGGGGGTGGTCATTCAGTACTTC. Protein product: CASSPTPGVVIQYF.

CDR3 residues: CASSPTQTKSYEQYF. The DNA of the CDR3 is TGTGCCAGCTCACCAACACAGACAAAATCCTACGAGCAGTACTTC. This chain joins TRBV18 and TRBJ2-7, with D unresolved. The germline CDR1 and CDR2 sequences are KGHSH and LQKENI. Trimming took off 2 bases at V and 1 base at J, with 12 bases between the two ends. This CDR3 comprises 15 residues.

This clone has only a few counts. The chain couples TRBV27 to TRBJ2-7; D tentatively reads TRBD1 or TRBD2 (5 bases each). Germline V lookup: CDR1 MNHEY, CDR2 SMNVEV (reference sequence). Trimming removed 0 bases at V and 4 bases at J, with 19 bases between. This CDR3 contains 17 residues. In nucleotides, the CDR3 is TGTGCCAGCAGTTTATCGTGGTTAGGGACGGGAATTTACGAGCAGTACTTC. Translating it yields CASSLSWLGTGIYEQYF.

J is TRBJ2-1 and V is TRBV27; 14 positions agree with TRBD2. J lost 8 bases, V lost 2 bases, and 5 bases had no gene match. Per the germline V gene, CDR1 is MNHEY and CDR2 is SMNVEV (reference sequence). The CDR3 has 16 amino acids. The CDR3 region is CASSLRLAGGGDEQFF. DNA for the CDR3: TGTGCCAGCAGTTTACGACTAGCGGGGGGGGGTGATGAGCAGTTCTTC.

The rearrangement joins TRBV6-4 to TRBJ2-3, with 9 nucleotides matching TRBD1. Germline-derived CDR1 and CDR2 are MRHNA and SNTAGT. CDR3 size: 15 residues. Unmatched junction bases numbered 0, after V lost 2 bases and J lost 0 bases. In nucleotides, the CDR3 is TGTGCCAGCAGTGACGGGACAGGGAGCACAGATACGCAGTATTTT. It encodes CASSDGTGSTDTQYF.

V usage is TRBV9 and J usage is TRBJ2-7; 8 bases are shared with TRBD1. Losses at the gene ends were 0 bases for V and 10 bases for J; bases not matched to a gene: 6. The CDR3 covers 13 residues. CDR1 is SGDLS and CDR2 is YYNGEE in the germline V gene. The CDR3 sequence: CASSVGQGAGQYF. For the CDR3, the DNA is TGTGCCAGCAGCGTAGGGCAGGGGGCGGGCCAGTACTTC. The entire variable domain, with the rest obtained from reference TRBV9 and TRBJ2-7, is as follows: DSGVTQTPKHLITATGQRVTLRCSPRSGDLSVYWYQQSLDQGLQFLIQYYNGEERAKGNILERFSAQQFPDLHSELNLSSLELGDSALYFCASSVGQGAGQYFGPGTRLTVT.